Following are 12 T cell receptor beta chains from one sample sequenced in a study of T cells in Graves' hyperthyroidism and ophthalmopathy. What was amplified from RNA transcripts were TCR beta CDR3 regions. The primer set for the first-round RT-PCR of the TCR CDR3 was HTBI. Using its own MiXCR run on the multiplex PCR reads, TCRdb lists one record per CDR3 protein. The repertoire has 470,000 or so distinct CDR3 sequences, roughly 20% of them found once; the top ten carry 26%. Sequenced sample: blood. These receptors were obtained from a young man with Graves' hyperthyroidism.

J is TRBJ1-2 and V is TRBV28; 11 bases are shared with TRBD1. The germline CDR1 and CDR2 sequences are MDHEN and SYDVKM. The trim removed 6 bases at V and 6 bases at J, leaving 6 bases unmatched. The length of the CDR3 is 14 residues. The CDR3 DNA is TGTGCCAGCAGCTTCCTGGACAGGGGGCATGGCTACACCTTC. This sequence encodes CASSFLDRGHGYTF.

This clonotype came up many times. This sequence joins TRBV6-1 and TRBJ1-1; possibly TRBD1 for D (5 bases). The CDR3 has 15 amino acids. The V and J ends lost 4 bases and 1 base respectively, with 13 bases between them. Germline V gene data show CDR1 as MNHNS and CDR2 as SASEGT. The CDR3, as DNA: TGTGCCAGCAGTGTCGCAGGGTCCTCGAACACTGAAGCTTTCTTT. Translated, it gives CASSVAGSSNTEAFF.

This clonotype came up many times. V is TRBV6-1 and J is TRBJ1-3; D unclear. V was shortened by 3 bases and J by 4 bases, with 7 bases between the two germline ends. Germline V gene lookup returns CDR1 MNHNS and CDR2 SASEGT. The CDR3 is made up of 13 amino acids. The CDR3 sequence is CASSEGPGNTIYF. The CDR3 coding sequence is TGTGCCAGCAGTGAGGGCCCGGGAAACACCATATATTTT.

This clonotype has a count of ten or more. This chain uses TRBV6-1 with TRBJ1-5, with 10 nucleotides matching TRBD1. V trimming: 7 bases; J trimming: 1 base; junction bases outside the gene matches: 4. The CDR3 loop spans 15 amino acids. Germline-derived CDR1 and CDR2 are MNHNS and SASEGT. CDR3 DNA sequence: TGTGCCAGCAAGCCGGGACAGGGGAGCAATCAGCCCCAGCATTTT. Translation: CASKPGQGSNQPQHF.

The gene calls are TRBV11-2 and TRBJ1-5; TRBD1 is a possible D gene (6 bases). Trimming pared 4 bases from V and 7 bases from J, leaving 17 bases between. From germline, CDR1 is SGHAT and CDR2 FQNNGV. The CDR3 runs to 15 residues. The CDR3 sequence is CASSSSGTMRQPQHF. CDR3 DNA: TGTGCCAGCAGCTCCTCCGGGACAATGCGGCAGCCCCAGCATTTT.

The table lists this clonotype with many counts. The CDR3 DNA follows: TGTGCCAGCATTTCCCGGCCTCAAGAGACCCAGTACTTC. Amino acid sequence: CASISRPQETQYF. The chain recombines TRBV6-2 or TRBV6-3 with TRBJ2-5, with D uncertain. Looked up from germline, CDR1 is MNHEY and CDR2 is SVGEGT. The germline V and J ends were trimmed by 7 bases and 2 bases, with 11 bases remaining between them. CDR3 length: 13 amino acids.

This clonotype was counted at least ten times. The rearrangement uses TRBV27 and TRBJ2-5, with 9 bases identical to TRBD1. Looked up from germline, CDR1 is MNHEY and CDR2 is SMNVEV (reference sequence). The CDR3 extends over 17 amino acids. J gave up 7 bases and V 6 bases, and 18 bases lay outside the gene matches. The CDR3, as DNA: TGTGCCAGCAGCCTCACAGGGGGCGGGCTTGAGTGGGGGACCCAGTACTTC. This sequence encodes CASSLTGGGLEWGTQYF.

At least ten counts were recorded for this clonotype. V gene TRBV7-8 combines with J gene TRBJ1-1; D remains ambiguous. Trimming took 3 bases from V and 6 from J, leaving 17 bases between them. The V gene's germline CDR1 is SGHVS and CDR2 FQNEAQ. The CDR3 covers 15 residues. CDR3 nucleotides: TGTGCCAGCAGCTTCGACGGTCGTGTTTCGGCTGAAGCTTTCTTT. Encoded protein: CASSFDGRVSAEAFF.

This clonotype has ten or more counts. V and J are TRBV29-1 and TRBJ2-7; 9 bases are shared with TRBD1. The CDR3 consists of 12 residues. In germline, CDR1 is SQVTM, CDR2 ANQGSEA. Unmatched junction bases numbered 5, after V lost 6 bases and J lost 5 bases. DNA of the CDR3: TGCAGCGTAGACAGGGGGGGTGACGAGCAGTACTTC. This gives the protein CSVDRGGDEQYF.

The sample holds many counts of this clonotype. The chain has TRBV9 and TRBJ2-7; D possibly corresponds to TRBD2 (5 bases). This CDR3 has 16 residues. Germline V gene data show CDR1 as SGDLS and CDR2 as YYNGEE. Trimming removed 0 bases at V and 2 bases at J, with 15 bases between. As DNA, the CDR3 is TGTGCCAGCAGCGTAGGAGTGGGCGGGTCAACCTACGAGCAGTACTTC. Translating gives CASSVGVGGSTYEQYF.

The CDR3 here is CASSYLAGTGELFF. The CDR3 DNA reads TGTGCCAGCAGTTACTTAGCGGGAACCGGGGAGCTGTTTTTT. The chain employs TRBV6-2 or TRBV6-3 and TRBJ2-2; TRBD2 matches at 8 bases. V was pared by 1 base and J by 5 bases, with 0 bases of the junction left unmatched. CDR1 MNHEY and CDR2 SVGEGT come from the germline V gene. The CDR3 is made up of 14 amino acids.

The J gene is TRBJ2-7, the V gene TRBV7-9; a weak D match, TRBD2 (5 bases). The CDR3 length is 14 residues. Germline V gene data show CDR1 as SEHNR and CDR2 as FQNEAQ (reference sequence). V was clipped by 2 bases and J by 5 bases, with 13 bases between them. CDR3 bases: TGTGCCAGCAGCTTAAAAGCGGCTGGAAACGAGCAGTACTTC. It encodes CASSLKAAGNEQYF.